These 6 T cell receptor beta chains originate from one sample sequenced in a study of blood T cell repertoires in COVID-19 (dated by TCRdb to the early 2020s). Library generation was performed with the immunoSEQ multiplex PCR assay. TCRdb re-hosts the immuneACCESS table, in-frame sequences only. Its copies lack some clones; in the studies checked, an unresolved V gene accounts for under half of them, and the cause for the rest is not known. The table for this sample lists a few hundred thousand clones; 85% to 90% of them were counted only once. The ten largest account for over 9.5% of the sample. The sample taken for sequencing was PBMCs or T cells enriched from blood (not recorded which). The receptors shown here come from a woman aged 18-35 years who had recovered from COVID-19.

V and J are TRBV5-1 and TRBJ1-2; a possible D gene is TRBD1 (5 bases). The CDR3 contains 14 residues. Germline V gene data show CDR1 as SGHRS and CDR2 as YFSETQ. V was pared by 0 bases and J by 4 bases, with 10 bases between. The CDR3 region is CASSLDWGGYGYTF. The CDR3 nucleotides read TGCGCCAGCAGCTTGGACTGGGGGGGCTATGGCTACACCTTC.

This clone has only one observation. This sequence joins TRBV5-1 and TRBJ1-1; D gene ambiguous. This CDR3 region has 11 residues. Trimming cost V 4 bases and J 8 bases, with 9 bases left between them. CDR1 SGHRS and CDR2 YFSETQ come from the germline V gene. The CDR3 region has the DNA TGCGCCAGCAGCGAGCACGGGGAAGCTTTCTTT. This sequence encodes CASSEHGEAFF.

This clone was detected only once. In DNA, the CDR3 is TGTGCCAGCAGTTTTTACAGGGATATTAACTATGGCTACACCTTC. Residues: CASSFYRDINYGYTF. The genes are TRBV6-5 and TRBJ1-2, with D possibly TRBD1 on 6 matching bases. The germline gives CDR1 MNHEY, CDR2 SVGAGI. This CDR3 has 15 amino acids. Trimming shortened V by 4 bases and J by 1 base, and 13 bases separated the two germline ends.

This clone occurred a few times. V usage is TRBV2 and J usage is TRBJ2-2; D might be TRBD1 (6 bases). V lost 9 bases to trimming and J lost 3 bases, with 17 bases between them. The CDR3 length is 15 residues. Germline V gene data show CDR1 as SNHLY and CDR2 as FYNNEI. CDR3 DNA sequence: TGTGCCAGGGGGGCGCAGTCGGGGTACACCGGGGAGCTGTTTTTT. As protein: CARGAQSGYTGELFF.

The gene calls are TRBV10-3 and TRBJ1-2; 7 bases map to TRBD1. CDR3 length: 15 residues. Germline CDR1 ENHRY, CDR2 SYGVKD. Unmatched junction bases numbered 8, after V lost 6 bases and J lost 1 base. The CDR3 DNA reads as TGTGCCATCAGCCCGGGACAGCAAAATAACTATGGCTACACCTTC. This translates into CAISPGQQNNYGYTF.

This clone was observed a handful of times. Written as DNA, the CDR3 is TGTGCCAGCTCACCACCGACTTCGGCGCCCACCGGGGAGCTGTTTTTT. Translating it yields CASSPPTSAPTGELFF. The gene calls are TRBV18 and TRBJ2-2; D remains ambiguous. CDR1 is KGHSH and CDR2 is LQKENI in the germline V gene. V was trimmed by 0 bases and J by 4 bases, leaving 12 bases between them. The CDR3 sequence is 16 residues long.